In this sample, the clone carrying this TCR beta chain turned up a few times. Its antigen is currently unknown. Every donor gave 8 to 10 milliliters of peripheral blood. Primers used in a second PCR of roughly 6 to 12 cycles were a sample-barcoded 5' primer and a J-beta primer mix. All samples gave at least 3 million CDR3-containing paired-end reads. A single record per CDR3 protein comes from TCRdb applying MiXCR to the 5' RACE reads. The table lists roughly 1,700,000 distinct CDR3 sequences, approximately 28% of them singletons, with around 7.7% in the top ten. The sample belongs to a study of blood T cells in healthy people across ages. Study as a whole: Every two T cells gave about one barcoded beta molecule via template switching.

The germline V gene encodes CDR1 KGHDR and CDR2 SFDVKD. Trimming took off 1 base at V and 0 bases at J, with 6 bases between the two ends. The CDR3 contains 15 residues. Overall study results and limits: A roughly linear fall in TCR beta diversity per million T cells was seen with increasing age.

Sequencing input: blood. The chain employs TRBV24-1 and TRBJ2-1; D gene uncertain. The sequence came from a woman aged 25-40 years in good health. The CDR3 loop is CATSDFTSSYNEQFF. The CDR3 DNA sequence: TGTGCCACCAGTGATTTTACGAGCTCCTACAATGAGCAGTTCTTC.